The source of this T cell receptor beta chain is a study of cytomegalovirus exposure and HLA in healthy donors. Study in general: Inside one of the first data releases sat about 85 million unique TCRs taken from HLA-typed donors. Findings of the study overall: Listed as cytomegalovirus-associated were roughly 180 TCR beta chains.

V was cut by 7 bases and J by 4 bases, with 19 bases left in between. The CDR3 runs 15 residues. Germline CDR1 reads SGHAT; CDR2 reads FQDESV (reference sequence). PCR was performed using 60 Vbeta and 13 Jbeta primers. Here immunoSEQ multiplex PCR was the method, and the copy in TCRdb shows in-frame clones only, minus some. This sample's clone table lists around 33,000 clones. Concerning this clone: Antigen specificity is unknown.

The source of this sequence is a man aged 40-50 years in good health and CMV-seronegative. The sample comprised PBMCs. The gene calls are TRBV11-1 and TRBJ2-5, with a possible D match to TRBD1 (6 bases). DNA of the CDR3: TGTGCCAGCACCATTGGGGGCGGCCAGAGAGAGACCCAGTACTTC. This gives the protein CASTIGGGQRETQYF.